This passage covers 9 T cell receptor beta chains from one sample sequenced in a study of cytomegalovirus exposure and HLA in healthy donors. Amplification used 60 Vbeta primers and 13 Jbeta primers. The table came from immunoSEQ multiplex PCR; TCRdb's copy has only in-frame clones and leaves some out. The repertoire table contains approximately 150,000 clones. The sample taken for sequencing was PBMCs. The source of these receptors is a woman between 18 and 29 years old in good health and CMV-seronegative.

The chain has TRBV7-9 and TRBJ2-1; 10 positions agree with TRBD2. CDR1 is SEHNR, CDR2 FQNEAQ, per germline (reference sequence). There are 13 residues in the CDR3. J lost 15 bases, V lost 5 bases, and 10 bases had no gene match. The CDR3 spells CASSATSGTGGFF. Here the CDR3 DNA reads TGTGCCAGCAGCGCCACTAGCGGGACCGGGGGGTTCTTC.

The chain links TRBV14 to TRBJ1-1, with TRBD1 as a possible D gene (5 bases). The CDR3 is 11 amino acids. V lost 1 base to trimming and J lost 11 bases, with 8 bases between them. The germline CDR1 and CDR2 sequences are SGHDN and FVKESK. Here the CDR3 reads CASSQGTRAFF. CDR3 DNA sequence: TGTGCCAGCAGCCAAGGGACACGGGCTTTCTTT.

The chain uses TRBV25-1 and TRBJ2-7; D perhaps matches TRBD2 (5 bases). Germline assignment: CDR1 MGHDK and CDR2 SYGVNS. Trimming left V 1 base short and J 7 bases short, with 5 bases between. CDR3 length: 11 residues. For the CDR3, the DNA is TGTGCCAGCAGTGAATCGGGGGAGCAGTACTTC. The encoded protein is CASSESGEQYF.

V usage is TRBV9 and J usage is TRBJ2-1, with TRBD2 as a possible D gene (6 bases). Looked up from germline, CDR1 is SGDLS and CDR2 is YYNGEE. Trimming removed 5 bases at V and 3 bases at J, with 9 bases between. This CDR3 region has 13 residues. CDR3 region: CASSSGDYNEQFF. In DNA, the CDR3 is TGTGCCAGCAGTAGCGGCGACTACAATGAGCAGTTCTTC. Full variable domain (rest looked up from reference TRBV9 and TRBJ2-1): DSGVTQTPKHLITATGQRVTLRCSPRSGDLSVYWYQQSLDQGLQFLIQYYNGEERAKGNILERFSAQQFPDLHSELNLSSLELGDSALYFCASSSGDYNEQFFGPGTRLTVL.

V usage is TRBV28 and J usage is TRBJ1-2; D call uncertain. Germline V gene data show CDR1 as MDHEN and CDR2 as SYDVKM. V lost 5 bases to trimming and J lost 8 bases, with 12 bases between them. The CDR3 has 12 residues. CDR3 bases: TGTGCCAGCAGTCCTACCGGTAGAGGCTACACCTTC. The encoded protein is CASSPTGRGYTF.

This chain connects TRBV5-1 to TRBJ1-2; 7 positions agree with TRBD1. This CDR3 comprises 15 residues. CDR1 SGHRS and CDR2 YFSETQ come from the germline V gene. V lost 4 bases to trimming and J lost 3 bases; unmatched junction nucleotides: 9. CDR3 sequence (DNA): TGCGCCAGCAGCACCGAGGGGGCGCCTTACTATGGCTACACCTTC. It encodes CASSTEGAPYYGYTF.

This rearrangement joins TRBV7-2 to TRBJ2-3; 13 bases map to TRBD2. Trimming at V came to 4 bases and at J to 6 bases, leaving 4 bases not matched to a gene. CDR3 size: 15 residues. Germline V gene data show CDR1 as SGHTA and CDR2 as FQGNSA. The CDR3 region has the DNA TGTGCCAGCAGCTGGACTAGCGGGAGCTCGGATACGCAGTATTTT. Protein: CASSWTSGSSDTQYF. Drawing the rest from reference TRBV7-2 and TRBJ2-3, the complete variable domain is GAGVSQSPSNKVTEKGKDVELRCDPISGHTALYWYRQSLGQGLEFLIYFQGNSAPDKSGLPSDRFSAERTGGSVSTLTIQRTQQEDSAVYLCASSWTSGSSDTQYFGPGTRLTVL.

CDR3 sequence reads: CASSLAGTGGVRHGYTF. The CDR3 DNA is TGTGCCAGCAGCTTAGCCGGGACGGGAGGGGTCCGGCATGGCTACACCTTC. The chain joins TRBV7-2 to TRBJ1-2, with D tentatively TRBD1 (5 bases). V lost 0 bases and J 6 bases, leaving 20 bases between the germline ends. CDR3 length: 17 amino acids. Germline V gives CDR1 SGHTA, CDR2 FQGNSA.

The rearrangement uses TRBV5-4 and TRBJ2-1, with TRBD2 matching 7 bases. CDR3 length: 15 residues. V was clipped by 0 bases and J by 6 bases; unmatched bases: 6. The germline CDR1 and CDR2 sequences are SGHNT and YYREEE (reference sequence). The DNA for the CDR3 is TGTGCCAGCAGCTTGGGACTAGCTAAAGGCAATGAGCAGTTCTTC. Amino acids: CASSLGLAKGNEQFF.